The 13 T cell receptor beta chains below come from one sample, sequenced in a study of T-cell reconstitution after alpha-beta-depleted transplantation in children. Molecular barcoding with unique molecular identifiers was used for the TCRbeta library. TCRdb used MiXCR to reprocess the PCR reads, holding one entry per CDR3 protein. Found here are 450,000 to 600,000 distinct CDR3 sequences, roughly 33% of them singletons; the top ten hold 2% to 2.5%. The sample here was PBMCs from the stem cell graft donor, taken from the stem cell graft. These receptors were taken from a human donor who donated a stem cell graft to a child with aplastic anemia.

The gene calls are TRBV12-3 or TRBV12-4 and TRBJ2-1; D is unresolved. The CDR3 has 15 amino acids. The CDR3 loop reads CATTATAHSYNEQFF. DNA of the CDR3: TGTGCAACCACGGCCACAGCCCACTCCTACAATGAGCAGTTCTTC.

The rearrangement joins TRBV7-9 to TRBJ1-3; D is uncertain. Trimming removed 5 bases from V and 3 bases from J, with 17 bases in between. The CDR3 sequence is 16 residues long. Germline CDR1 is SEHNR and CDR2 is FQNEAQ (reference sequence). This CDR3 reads CASSPTGITSGNTIYF. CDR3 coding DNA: TGTGCCAGCAGCCCTACCGGCATTACAAGTGGAAACACCATATATTTT. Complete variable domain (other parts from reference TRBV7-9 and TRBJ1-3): DTGVSQNPRHKITKRGQNVTFRCDPISEHNRLYWYRQTLGQGPEFLTYFQNEAQLEKSRLLSDRFSAERPKGSFSTLEIQRTEQGDSAMYLCASSPTGITSGNTIYFGEGSWLTVV.

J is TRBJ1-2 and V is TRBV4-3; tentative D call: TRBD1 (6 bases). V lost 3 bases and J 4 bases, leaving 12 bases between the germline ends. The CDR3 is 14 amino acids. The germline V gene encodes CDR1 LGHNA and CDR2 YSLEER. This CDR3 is CASSQRQESYGYTF. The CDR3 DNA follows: TGCGCCAGCAGCCAGAGACAGGAAAGCTATGGCTACACCTTC.

The CDR3 loop is CASSVGTGGQTQYF. The CDR3 nucleotides are TGTGCCAGCAGTGTAGGAACGGGGGGACAGACCCAGTACTTC. The chain employs TRBV25-1 and TRBJ2-5, with 7 bases that match TRBD2. From germline, CDR1 is MGHDK and CDR2 SYGVNS. This CDR3 comprises 14 residues. V gave up 4 bases and J gave up 6 bases; unmatched junction bases: 8.

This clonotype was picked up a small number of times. The CDR3 nucleotides are TGTGCCAGCAGCTTGCAAAGGACTAGCGCCTACAATGAGCAGTTCTTC. As protein: CASSLQRTSAYNEQFF. The chain couples TRBV5-6 to TRBJ2-1; 9 positions match TRBD2. CDR3 length: 16 residues. The germline CDR1 and CDR2 sequences are SGHDT and YYEEEE. After removal of 1 base from V and 2 bases from J, the junction contained 4 bases not matched to a gene.

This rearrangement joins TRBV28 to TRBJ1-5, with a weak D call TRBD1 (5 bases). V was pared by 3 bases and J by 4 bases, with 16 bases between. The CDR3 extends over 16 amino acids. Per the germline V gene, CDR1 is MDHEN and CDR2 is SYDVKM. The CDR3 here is CASSLGTGTSNQPQHF. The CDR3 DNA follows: TGTGCCAGCAGTTTGGGGACGGGCACATCTAATCAGCCCCAGCATTTT. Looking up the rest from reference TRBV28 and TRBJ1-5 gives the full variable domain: DVKVTQSSRYLVKRTGEKVFLECVQDMDHENMFWYRQDPGLGLRLIYFSYDVKMKEKGDIPEGYSVSREKKERFSLILESASTNQTSMYLCASSLGTGTSNQPQHFGDGTRLSIL.

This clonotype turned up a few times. CDR3 loop: CASSLSSVTDTQYF. Written as DNA, the CDR3 is TGTGCCAGCAGCTTATCGTCAGTCACAGATACGCAGTATTTT. V and J are TRBV7-2 and TRBJ2-3; D gene unclear. The V and J ends lost 2 bases and 2 bases respectively, with 8 bases between them. This CDR3 is built from 14 residues. Per germline, CDR1 SGHTA and CDR2 FQGNSA.

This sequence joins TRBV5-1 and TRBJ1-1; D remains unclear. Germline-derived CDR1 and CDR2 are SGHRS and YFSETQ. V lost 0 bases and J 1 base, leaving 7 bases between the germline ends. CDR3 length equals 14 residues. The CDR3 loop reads CASSLAAENTEAFF. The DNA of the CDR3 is TGCGCCAGCAGCTTGGCCGCAGAGAACACTGAAGCTTTCTTT.

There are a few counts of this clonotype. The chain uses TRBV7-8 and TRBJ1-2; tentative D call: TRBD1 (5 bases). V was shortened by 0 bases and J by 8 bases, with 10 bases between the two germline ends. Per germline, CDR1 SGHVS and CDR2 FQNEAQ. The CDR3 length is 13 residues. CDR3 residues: CASSLASGYGYTF. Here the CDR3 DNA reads TGTGCCAGCAGCTTAGCTTCAGGGTACGGCTACACCTTC.

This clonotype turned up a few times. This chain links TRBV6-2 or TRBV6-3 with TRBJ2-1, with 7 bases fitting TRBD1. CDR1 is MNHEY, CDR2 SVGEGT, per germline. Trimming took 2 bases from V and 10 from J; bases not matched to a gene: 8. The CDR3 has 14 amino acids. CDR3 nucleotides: TGTGCCAGCAGTTACGGGACAGCTAATACGGAGCAGTTCTTC. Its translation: CASSYGTANTEQFF.

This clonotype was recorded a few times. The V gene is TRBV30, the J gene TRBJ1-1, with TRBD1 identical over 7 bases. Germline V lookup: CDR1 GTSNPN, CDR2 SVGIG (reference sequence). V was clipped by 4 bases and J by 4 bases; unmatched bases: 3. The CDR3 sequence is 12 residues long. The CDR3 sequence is CAWNRGPTEAFF. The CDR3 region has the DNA TGTGCCTGGAACAGGGGACCCACTGAAGCTTTCTTT.

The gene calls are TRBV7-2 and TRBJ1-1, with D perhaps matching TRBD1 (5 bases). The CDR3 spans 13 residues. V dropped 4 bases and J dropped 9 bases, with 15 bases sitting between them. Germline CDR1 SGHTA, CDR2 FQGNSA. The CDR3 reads CASSYRDGRQAFF. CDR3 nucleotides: TGTGCCAGCAGCTACCGGGACGGCCGCCAAGCTTTCTTT.

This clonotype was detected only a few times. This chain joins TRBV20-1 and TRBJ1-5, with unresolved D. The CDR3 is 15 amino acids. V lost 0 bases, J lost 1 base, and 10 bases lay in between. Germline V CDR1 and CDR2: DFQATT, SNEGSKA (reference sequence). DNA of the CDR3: TGCAGTGCTAGAGAACGGGGTGGGAGCAATCAGCCCCAGCATTTT. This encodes CSARERGGSNQPQHF.